The 5 T cell receptor beta chains presented below share a single source sample, sequenced in a study of CD8 T cells in ankylosing spondylitis. Study results and limitations: Apparently characteristic of ankylosing spondylitis blood was a TCR beta motif (fewer than ten highly homologous variants).

These TCRs are of unknown antigen specificity. From the 5' RACE reads, TCRdb called clonotypes with MiXCR, one entry per CDR3 protein. This table has over 600,000 distinct CDR3 sequences, around 17% appearing once. Sequencing input: blood, either unsorted or a sorted T cell fraction (not recorded which). Receptors were obtained from a male donor with ankylosing spondylitis.

This clonotype was counted ten times or more. The chain uses TRBV7-8 and TRBJ2-1; D is undetermined. Germline V gene lookup returns CDR1 SGHVS and CDR2 FQNEAQ. The CDR3 runs 15 residues. V was clipped by 1 base and J by 0 bases, with 7 bases between them. CDR3 residues: CASSLVVSSYNEQFF. The CDR3 DNA is TGTGCCAGCAGCTTAGTGGTGAGCTCCTACAATGAGCAGTTCTTC.

The chain has TRBV20-1 and TRBJ1-3; D call uncertain. V lost 3 bases, J lost 0 bases, and 9 bases lay in between. Germline loops: CDR1 DFQATT, CDR2 SNEGSKA (reference sequence). The CDR3 totals 14 residues. DNA of the CDR3: TGCAGTGCTAGTCATCCGAACTCTGGAAACACCATATATTTT. Translating it yields CSASHPNSGNTIYF.

This chain links TRBV4-3 with TRBJ2-7; TRBD2 might be the D (6 bases). Looked up from germline, CDR1 is LGHNA and CDR2 is YSLEER. The CDR3 runs to 16 residues. Trimming cost V 0 bases and J 4 bases, with 16 bases left between them. The CDR3 sequence: CASSQDLLRDQYEQYF. The CDR3 DNA reads as TGCGCCAGCAGCCAAGATCTCCTGCGGGACCAGTACGAGCAGTACTTC.

This clonotype was recorded a few times. This sequence joins TRBV11-2 and TRBJ2-7; TRBD2 aligns across 9 bases. CDR1 is SGHAT, CDR2 FQNNGV, per germline. This CDR3 spans 15 amino acids. The ends lost 4 bases at V and 3 bases at J; junction bases unmatched: 7. DNA of the CDR3: TGTGCCAGCAGCTCAAATAGCGGGAGAGTCTACGAGCAGTACTTC. Translating it yields CASSSNSGRVYEQYF.

The V call is TRBV7-2, the J call TRBJ2-7; TRBD1 agrees at 7 bases. V was pared by 10 bases and J by 0 bases, with 9 bases of the junction left unmatched. The CDR3 contains 14 residues. Looked up from germline, CDR1 is SGHTA and CDR2 is FQGNSA. CDR3 sequence reads: CATSRDRSSYEQYF. CDR3 bases: TGTGCCACCTCTAGGGACAGAAGCTCCTACGAGCAGTACTTC.